A selection of T cell receptor beta chains follows, all from one sample in a study of cytomegalovirus exposure and HLA in healthy donors. Method: immunoSEQ multiplex PCR; TCRdb's copy keeps in-frame clones and lacks some. Among roughly 120,000 clones listed, over 60% were seen once. Sequenced material: PBMCs. The receptors were sampled from a young man in good health and CMV-seropositive. CDR3s include the opening cysteine and the closing phenylalanine or tryptophan. D genes are given only for firm matches. Size is omitted from some rows. Given values are once, few, many or a class for expanded clones.

clone size,J gene,V gene,D gene,CDR3 protein,CDR3 DNA
NA,TRBJ1-1,TRBV7-2,TRBD1,CASSRTGVGTEAFF,TGTGCCAGCAGTCGAACAGGGGTTGGCACTGAAGCTTTCTTT
NA,TRBJ1-6,TRBV5-1,NA,CASSLEGSGNSPLHF,TGCGCCAGCAGCTTGGAAGGGAGCGGTAATTCACCCCTCCACTTT
NA,TRBJ2-2,TRBV19,NA,CASRLSSTGELFF,TGTGCCAGTAGATTATCTAGCACCGGGGAGCTGTTTTTT
NA,TRBJ1-1,TRBV4-1,NA,CASSPTQTLYTEAFF,TGCGCCAGCAGCCCAACTCAGACATTATACACTGAAGCTTTCTTT
NA,TRBJ1-2,TRBV28,TRBD1,CASSSHTGGVNYGYTF,TGTGCCAGCAGTTCGCATACAGGGGGGGTTAACTATGGCTACACCTTC
NA,TRBJ2-7,TRBV4-1,TRBD2,CASSQDSRRTSGRTSYEQYF,TGCGCCAGCAGCCAAGACTCAAGGAGGACTAGCGGGCGAACCTCCTACGAGCAGTACTTC
few,TRBJ2-3,TRBV18,TRBD2,CASSKLAGVTDTQYF,TGTGCCAGCTCTAAACTAGCGGGAGTAACAGATACGCAGTATTTT
NA,TRBJ1-4,TRBV27,TRBD1,CASSLSQGASESLFF,TGTGCCAGCAGTTTATCACAGGGGGCCTCCGAATCACTGTTTTTT
NA,TRBJ2-7,TRBV10-3,TRBD2,CAIGEPLAGGDYEQYF,TGTGCCATCGGTGAACCCCTAGCGGGGGGCGACTACGAGCAGTACTTC
NA,TRBJ1-2,TRBV7-2,NA,CASSLQPGANYGYTF,TGTGCCAGCAGCCTGCAGCCAGGGGCTAACTATGGCTACACCTTC
NA,TRBJ1-1,TRBV9,NA,CASSSTSVWNTEAFF,TGTGCCAGCAGCTCAACCTCGGTATGGAACACTGAAGCTTTCTTT
NA,TRBJ2-5,TRBV4-1,TRBD1,CASSMGQGLQYF,TGCGCCAGCAGCATGGGACAGGGATTGCAGTACTTC
NA,TRBJ1-4,TRBV11-3,NA,CASSLASRFNEKLFF,TGTGCCAGCAGCTTAGCGTCCAGATTTAATGAAAAACTGTTTTTT
NA,TRBJ2-7,TRBV2,NA,CASSQRLDYEQYF,TGTGCCAGCAGCCAAAGACTAGACTACGAGCAGTACTTC
once,TRBJ1-2,TRBV11-2,TRBD1,CASSFGGQGLNGYTF,TGTGCCAGCAGCTTTGGAGGACAGGGCCTCAATGGCTACACCTTC
once,TRBJ2-2,TRBV7-9,NA,CASRRTGNTGELFF,TGTGCCAGCAGGCGCACAGGGAACACCGGGGAGCTGTTTTTT
NA,TRBJ1-4,TRBV5-1,TRBD1,CASRKQGATNEKLFF,TGCGCCAGCAGAAAGCAGGGGGCAACTAATGAAAAACTGTTTTTT